These T cell receptor beta chains were read from a single sample in a study of blood T cells in healthy people across ages. TCRdb recomputed calls from the 5' RACE reads with MiXCR, one row per CDR3 protein. Of approximately 1,000,000 distinct CDR3 sequences listed, around 45% are singletons. Sequences were obtained from blood. These receptors were obtained from a woman aged 55-75 years in good health. Both conserved end residues are part of each CDR3.

J	V	CDR3
TRBJ2-1	TRBV9	CASSVVGREDEQFF
TRBJ2-4	TRBV13	CASSRRGGLAKNIQYF
TRBJ2-3	TRBV20-1	CSAYTGGSLDTQYF
TRBJ2-3	TRBV12-3/TRBV12-4	CASSSRADTQYF
TRBJ2-1	TRBV7-3	CASSLKREHEQFF
TRBJ2-7	TRBV14	CASQTSGIYNEQYF
.	TRBV3-1	CASSQERQGVDEQYF
TRBJ2-2	TRBV5-5	CASSLGLAGATGELFF
TRBJ1-2	TRBV27	CASSTSDSPRDGYTF
TRBJ2-7	TRBV10-2	CASKTSGTSYEQYF
TRBJ2-1	TRBV11-1	CASSLARRTRPTKQFF
.	TRBV20-1	CSADRDSKETQYF
TRBJ2-5	TRBV3-1	CASSLPVRTSGTQETQYF
TRBJ2-4	TRBV20-1	CSAIRVLGGGDIQYF
TRBJ2-7	TRBV5-1	CASSLAGLAEAPSYEQYF
TRBJ2-5	TRBV20-1	CSARRLAGVFGETQYF